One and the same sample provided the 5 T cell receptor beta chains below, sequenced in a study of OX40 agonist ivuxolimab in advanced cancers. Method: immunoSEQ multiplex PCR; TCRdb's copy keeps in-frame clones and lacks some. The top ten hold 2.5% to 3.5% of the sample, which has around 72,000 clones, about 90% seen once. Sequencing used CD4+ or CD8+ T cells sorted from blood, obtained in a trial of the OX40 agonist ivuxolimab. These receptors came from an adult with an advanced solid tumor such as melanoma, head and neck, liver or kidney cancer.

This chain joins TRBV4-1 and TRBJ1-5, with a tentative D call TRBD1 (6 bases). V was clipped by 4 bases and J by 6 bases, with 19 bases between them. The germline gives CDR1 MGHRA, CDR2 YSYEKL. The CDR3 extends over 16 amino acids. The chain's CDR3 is CASSLTEDRGLQPQHF. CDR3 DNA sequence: TGCGCCAGCAGCCTTACCGAGGACAGAGGGCTTCAGCCCCAGCATTTT.

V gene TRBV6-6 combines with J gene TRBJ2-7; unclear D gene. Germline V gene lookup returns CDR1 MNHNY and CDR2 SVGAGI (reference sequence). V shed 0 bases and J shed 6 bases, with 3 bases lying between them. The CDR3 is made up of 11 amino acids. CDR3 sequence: CASSYSGEQYF. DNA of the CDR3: TGTGCCAGCAGTTACTCGGGCGAGCAGTACTTC.

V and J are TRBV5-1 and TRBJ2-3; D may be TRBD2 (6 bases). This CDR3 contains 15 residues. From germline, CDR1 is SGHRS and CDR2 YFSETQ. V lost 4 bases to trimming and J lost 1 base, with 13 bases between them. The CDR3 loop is CASSMGGRGTDTQYF. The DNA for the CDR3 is TGCGCCAGCAGCATGGGAGGCAGGGGCACAGATACGCAGTATTTT. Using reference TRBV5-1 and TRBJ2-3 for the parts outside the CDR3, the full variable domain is KAGVTQTPRYLIKTRGQQVTLSCSPISGHRSVSWYQQTPGQGLQFLFEYFSETQRNKGNFPGRFSGRQFSNSRSEMNVSTLELGDSALYLCASSMGGRGTDTQYFGPGTRLTVL.

In DNA, the CDR3 is TGTGCCAGCACCCTGGGACAGGGTAATGAAAAACTGTTTTTT. Amino acids: CASTLGQGNEKLFF. V and J are TRBV6-5 and TRBJ1-4; TRBD1 agrees at 9 bases. The V gene's germline CDR1 is MNHEY and CDR2 SVGAGI. Trimming removed 7 bases from V and 4 bases from J; junction bases left unmatched: 4. The CDR3 is 14 residues long.

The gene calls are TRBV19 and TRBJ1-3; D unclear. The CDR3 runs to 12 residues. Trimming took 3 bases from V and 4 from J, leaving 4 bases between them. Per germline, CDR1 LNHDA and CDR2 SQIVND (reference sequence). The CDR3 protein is CASSIVGNTIYF. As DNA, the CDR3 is TGTGCCAGTAGTATTGTGGGAAACACCATATATTTT. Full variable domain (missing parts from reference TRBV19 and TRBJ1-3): DGGITQSPKYLFRKEGQNVTLSCEQNLNHDAMYWYRQDPGQGLRLIYYSQIVNDFQKGDIAEGYSVSREKKESFPLTVTSAQKNPTAFYLCASSIVGNTIYFGEGSWLTVV.